The next 24 T cell receptor beta chains were all read from a single sample in a study of PD-L1 blockade in urothelial cancer (dated by TCRdb to the late 2010s). The time point label, read with the paper, signifies: peripheral blood 6 weeks after treatment start. Libraries were built with the immunoSEQ multiplex PCR assay. TCRdb obtained this table from immuneACCESS and retained in-frame rearrangements with V and J assigned. These tables miss some clones; where compared with another copy, unresolved V genes account for less than half of the shortfall, and the remainder is unexplained. This sample comprises tens of thousands of clones, 70% to 90% of them detected only once. About 2% of the sample goes to the ten largest clones. The sequences come from PBMCs, collected around atezolizumab (anti-PD-L1) treatment. All receptors come from a man over 45 with urothelial cancer.

V gene TRBV2 combines with J gene TRBJ2-7; weak D call: TRBD1 (5 bases). CDR3 length equals 13 residues. Germline loops: CDR1 SNHLY, CDR2 FYNNEI. Trimming stripped 8 bases from V and 3 bases from J, with 14 bases between. As DNA, the CDR3 is TGTGCCAGCGCCCAGGGCTTCCTCTACGAGCAGTACTTC. Translated, it gives CASAQGFLYEQYF.

This rearrangement joins TRBV10-3 to TRBJ1-2, with 9 bases aligning to TRBD1. Per the germline V gene, CDR1 is ENHRY and CDR2 is SYGVKD. V was pared by 6 bases and J by 0 bases, with 8 bases of the junction left unmatched. This CDR3 has 16 residues. The CDR3 protein is CAISDGTGMSNYGYTF. The CDR3, as DNA: TGTGCCATCAGCGACGGGACAGGGATGTCTAACTATGGCTACACCTTC.

This chain links TRBV5-1 with TRBJ1-1; D is possibly TRBD1 (5 bases). The CDR3 spans 14 residues. Trimming took off 0 bases at V and 2 bases at J, with 8 bases between the two ends. Germline loops: CDR1 SGHRS, CDR2 YFSETQ. CDR3 nucleotides: TGCGCCAGCAGCTTGGGGGGCTTCAACACTGAAGCTTTCTTT. Amino acid sequence: CASSLGGFNTEAFF.

The gene calls are TRBV27 and TRBJ2-1; D unclear. Germline CDR1 is MNHEY and CDR2 is SMNVEV (reference sequence). V lost 4 bases and J 4 bases, leaving 8 bases between the germline ends. The CDR3 runs 13 residues. The CDR3 reads CASSSSSYNEQFF. CDR3 coding DNA: TGTGCCAGCAGTTCCTCGAGTTACAATGAGCAGTTCTTC.

This chain joins TRBV25-1 and TRBJ2-7; 8 bases agree with TRBD2. The germline CDR1 and CDR2 sequences are MGHDK and SYGVNS. The CDR3 extends over 16 amino acids. V was pared by 0 bases and J by 3 bases, with 7 bases of the junction left unmatched. The CDR3 protein is CASSEYSGGQIYEQYF. CDR3 sequence (DNA): TGTGCCAGCAGTGAATACTCGGGGGGGCAAATCTACGAGCAGTACTTC.

This clone showed up just once. The chain joins TRBV19 to TRBJ2-5, with TRBD1 identical over 7 bases. CDR3 size: 16 residues. Looked up from germline, CDR1 is LNHDA and CDR2 is SQIVND (reference sequence). V shed 3 bases, J shed 2 bases, and the junction held 9 bases outside the gene matches. CDR3 bases: TGTGCCAGTAGTATCGGGGCGACAGGGCCACAAGAGACCCAGTACTTC. Amino acids: CASSIGATGPQETQYF.

This rearrangement joins TRBV30 to TRBJ1-5; TRBD1 matches at 7 bases. The CDR3 sequence is 15 residues long. The V gene's germline CDR1 is GTSNPN and CDR2 SVGIG (reference sequence). V shed 2 bases and J 1 base; nucleotides not matched to a gene: 5. The DNA of the CDR3 is TGTGCCTGGAGTACCCAGGGGGTAAGCAATCAGCCCCAGCATTTT. Its protein is CAWSTQGVSNQPQHF.

The count of this clone is one. The chain combines TRBV11-3 with TRBJ2-3, with 13 bases that match TRBD2. The CDR3 extends over 16 amino acids. Germline values: CDR1 SGHNT, CDR2 YENEEA. V lost 5 bases, J lost 5 bases, and 7 bases stayed unmatched. DNA for the CDR3: TGTGCCAGCAGCGCCGGGACTAGCGGGGCAGGAGATACGCAGTATTTT. Translated, it gives CASSAGTSGAGDTQYF.

V and J are TRBV28 and TRBJ1-1, with TRBD1 as a possible D gene (6 bases). The CDR3 loop spans 14 amino acids. Germline-derived CDR1 and CDR2 are MDHEN and SYDVKM. V was clipped by 4 bases and J by 4 bases, with 13 bases between them. The CDR3 DNA reads as TGTGCCAGCAGTTCGCCAGGGGCGGCCACTGAAGCTTTCTTT. Its translation: CASSSPGAATEAFF.

The V gene is TRBV28, the J gene TRBJ2-2, with TRBD2 identical over 11 bases. Looked up from germline, CDR1 is MDHEN and CDR2 is SYDVKM. Unmatched junction bases numbered 6, after V lost 6 bases and J lost 3 bases. There are 16 residues in the CDR3. CDR3 nucleotide sequence: TGTGCCAGCAGCGATCGGGGACTAGCGGACACCGGGGAGCTGTTTTTT. Protein product: CASSDRGLADTGELFF.

The count of this clone is one. V usage is TRBV19 and J usage is TRBJ1-6, with 8 bases identical to TRBD1. Germline loops: CDR1 LNHDA, CDR2 SQIVND (reference sequence). The CDR3 extends over 15 amino acids. Trimming cost V 6 bases and J 4 bases; bases outside gene matches: 5. The CDR3: CASSLDRAYNSPLHF. The CDR3 DNA sequence: TGTGCCAGTAGCCTGGACAGGGCATATAATTCACCCCTCCACTTT.

This clone was found a few times. V gene TRBV7-8 combines with J gene TRBJ1-5; D is possibly TRBD1 (6 bases). The CDR3 totals 16 residues. The germline V gene encodes CDR1 SGHVS and CDR2 FQNEAQ. Trimming left V 0 bases short and J 2 bases short, with 11 bases between. CDR3 bases: TGTGCCAGCAGCTTAGCGGTAGGGGGTGGCAATCAGCCCCAGCATTTT. Encoded protein: CASSLAVGGGNQPQHF.

V is TRBV27 and J is TRBJ2-7, with 9 positions matching TRBD1. The CDR3 is made up of 14 amino acids. Germline V gives CDR1 MNHEY, CDR2 SMNVEV (reference sequence). Trimming cost V 7 bases and J 6 bases; bases outside gene matches: 10. Here the CDR3 DNA reads TGTGCCAGCACCCCGGGACAGGGATTCGTCGAGCAGTACTTC. Its translation: CASTPGQGFVEQYF.

The V gene is TRBV5-8, the J gene TRBJ2-7; a weak D match, TRBD2 (6 bases). This CDR3 region has 15 residues. V was shortened by 1 base and J by 2 bases, with 13 bases between the two germline ends. CDR1 and CDR2 (germline): SGHTS, YDEGEE. The CDR3 sequence is CASSLKAGFPYEQYF. The CDR3, as DNA: TGTGCCAGCAGCTTGAAGGCGGGATTCCCCTACGAGCAGTACTTC.

This chain uses TRBV30 with TRBJ1-4; D is undetermined. CDR1 is GTSNPN, CDR2 SVGIG, per germline (reference sequence). Trimming shortened V by 1 base and J by 5 bases, and 8 bases separated the two germline ends. The CDR3 is 13 residues long. Here the CDR3 reads CAWSDSHNEKLFF. The CDR3 DNA sequence: TGTGCCTGGAGTGACAGTCACAATGAAAAACTGTTTTTT.

The rearrangement links TRBV6-5 to TRBJ2-2, with D perhaps TRBD1 (6 bases). Germline loops: CDR1 MNHEY, CDR2 SVGAGI. This CDR3 spans 14 amino acids. V lost 0 bases and J lost 5, with 7 bases in between. The CDR3 loop is CASSYSRGTGELFF. The CDR3 bases are TGTGCCAGCAGTTACTCTAGGGGGACCGGGGAGCTGTTTTTT.

The V and J genes are TRBV27 and TRBJ2-7; 7 bases line up with TRBD2. The J segment lost 4 bases and the V segment lost 3 bases, leaving 6 bases of the junction unmatched. The CDR3 runs to 14 residues. The germline gives CDR1 MNHEY, CDR2 SMNVEV (reference sequence). CDR3 protein: CASSFSAAGYEQYF. The CDR3 DNA reads as TGTGCCAGCAGTTTTTCGGCAGCGGGGTACGAGCAGTACTTC.

The chain carries TRBV6-1 and TRBJ1-5; TRBD1 is a possible D gene (6 bases). V gave up 4 bases and J gave up 2 bases, with 12 bases separating them. The CDR3 has 15 residues. Germline V gene sequence: CDR1 MNHNS, CDR2 SASEGT. This chain's CDR3 is CASSGLQGGNQPQHF. DNA for the CDR3: TGTGCCAGCAGTGGTTTACAGGGTGGCAATCAGCCCCAGCATTTT.

The chain is built from TRBV19 and TRBJ2-6; weak D call: TRBD2 (6 bases). The germline gives CDR1 LNHDA, CDR2 SQIVND (reference sequence). V lost 1 base, J lost 5 bases, and 18 bases lay in between. This CDR3 contains 18 residues. Written as DNA, the CDR3 is TGTGCCAGTAGTATAGGGGGTAGCGGACCTTCTAGGGCCAACGTCCTGACTTTC. Translated: CASSIGGSGPSRANVLTF. The full variable domain, completed using reference TRBV19 and TRBJ2-6, is DGGITQSPKYLFRKEGQNVTLSCEQNLNHDAMYWYRQDPGQGLRLIYYSQIVNDFQKGDIAEGYSVSREKKESFPLTVTSAQKNPTAFYLCASSIGGSGPSRANVLTFGAGSRLTVL.

The chain joins TRBV4-1 to TRBJ2-1; D perhaps matches TRBD1 (6 bases). Between the trimmed V and J ends, which lost 1 base and 10 bases, there was a span of 20 bases. The germline V gene encodes CDR1 MGHRA and CDR2 YSYEKL. The CDR3 has 16 amino acids. The CDR3 DNA sequence: TGCGCCAGCAGCCAAGTTTTCCTTCAGGGGAATCGGGAGCAGTTCTTC. Protein: CASSQVFLQGNREQFF.

The CDR3 DNA reads TGTGCCAGCAGCTCCCCTACTGGGGCCAACGTCCTGACTTTC. Translating gives CASSSPTGANVLTF. The chain has TRBV5-4 and TRBJ2-6; D gene uncertain. This CDR3 comprises 14 residues. V lost 3 bases to trimming and J lost 2 bases, with 6 bases between them. CDR1 is SGHNT, CDR2 YYREEE, per germline (reference sequence). The whole variable domain, remainder taken from reference TRBV5-4 and TRBJ2-6, is ETGVTQSPTHLIKTRGQQVTLRCSSQSGHNTVSWYQQALGQGPQFIFQYYREEENGRGNFPPRFSGLQFPNYSSELNVNALELDDSALYLCASSSPTGANVLTFGAGSRLTVL.

The V call is TRBV14, the J call TRBJ2-7; D may be TRBD1 (6 bases). V lost 4 bases and J lost 4, with 14 bases in between. The CDR3 extends over 14 amino acids. In germline, CDR1 is SGHDN, CDR2 FVKESK. The CDR3 sequence is CASSLLGAGYEQYF. DNA for the CDR3: TGTGCCAGCAGCCTGTTGGGGGCGGGTTACGAGCAGTACTTC.

The genes are TRBV10-3 and TRBJ1-3, with D uncertain. Germline V lookup: CDR1 ENHRY, CDR2 SYGVKD. Trimming removed 11 bases from V and 3 bases from J, with 14 bases in between. The CDR3 extends over 13 amino acids. The CDR3 region has the DNA TGTGCCGCACTGTCATCGGTTGGAAACACCATATATTTT. This codes for CAALSSVGNTIYF.

This clone was detected once. The rearrangement links TRBV7-2 to TRBJ2-7, with D perhaps TRBD2 (5 bases). This CDR3 has 15 amino acids. The germline V gene encodes CDR1 SGHTA and CDR2 FQGNSA. Trimming removed 2 bases from V and 3 bases from J, with 14 bases in between. The CDR3: CASSLSGSKDYEQYF. The DNA of the CDR3 is TGTGCCAGCAGCTTAAGTGGGAGCAAGGACTACGAGCAGTACTTC.